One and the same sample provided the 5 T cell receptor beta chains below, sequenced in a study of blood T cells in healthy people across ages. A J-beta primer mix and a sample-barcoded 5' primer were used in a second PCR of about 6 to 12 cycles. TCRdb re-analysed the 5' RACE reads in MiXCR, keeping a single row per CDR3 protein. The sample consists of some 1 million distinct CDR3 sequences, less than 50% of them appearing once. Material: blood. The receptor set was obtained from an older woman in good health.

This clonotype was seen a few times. CDR3: CASSLMDPTDTQYF. The CDR3 nucleotides read TGCGCCAGCAGCTTGATGGACCCCACTGATACGCAGTATTTT. The chain joins TRBV5-1 to TRBJ2-3, with D hard to call. CDR1 is SGHRS and CDR2 is YFSETQ in the germline V gene. The CDR3 covers 14 residues. V shed 1 base and J shed 6 bases, with 12 bases lying between them.

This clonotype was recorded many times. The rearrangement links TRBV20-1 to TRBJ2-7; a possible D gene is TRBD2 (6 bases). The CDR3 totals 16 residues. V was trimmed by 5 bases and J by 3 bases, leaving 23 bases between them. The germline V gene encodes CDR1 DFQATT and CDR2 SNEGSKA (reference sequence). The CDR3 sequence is CSARREVGSGGYEQYF. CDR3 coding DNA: TGCAGTGCTCGACGGGAAGTGGGTAGCGGAGGCTACGAGCAGTACTTC.

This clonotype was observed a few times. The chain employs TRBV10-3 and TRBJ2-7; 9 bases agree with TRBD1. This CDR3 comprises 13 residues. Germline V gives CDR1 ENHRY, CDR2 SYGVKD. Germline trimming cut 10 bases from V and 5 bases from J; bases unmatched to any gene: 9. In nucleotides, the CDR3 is TGTGCCACCGAAGACAGGGGGAAGAACGAGCAGTACTTC. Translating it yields CATEDRGKNEQYF.

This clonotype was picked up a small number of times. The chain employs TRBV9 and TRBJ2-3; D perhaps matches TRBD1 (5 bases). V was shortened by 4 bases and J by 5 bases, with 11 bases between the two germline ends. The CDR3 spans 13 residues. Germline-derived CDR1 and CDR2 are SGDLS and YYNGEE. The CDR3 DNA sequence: TGTGCCAGCAGCCCCCTGACAGAAGATACGCAGTATTTT. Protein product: CASSPLTEDTQYF.

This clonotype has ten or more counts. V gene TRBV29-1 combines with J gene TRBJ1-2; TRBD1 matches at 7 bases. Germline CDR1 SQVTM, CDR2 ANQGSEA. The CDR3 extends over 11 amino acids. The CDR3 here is CSARDSYGYTF. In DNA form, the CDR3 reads TGCAGTGCTAGGGACAGTTATGGCTACACCTTC.